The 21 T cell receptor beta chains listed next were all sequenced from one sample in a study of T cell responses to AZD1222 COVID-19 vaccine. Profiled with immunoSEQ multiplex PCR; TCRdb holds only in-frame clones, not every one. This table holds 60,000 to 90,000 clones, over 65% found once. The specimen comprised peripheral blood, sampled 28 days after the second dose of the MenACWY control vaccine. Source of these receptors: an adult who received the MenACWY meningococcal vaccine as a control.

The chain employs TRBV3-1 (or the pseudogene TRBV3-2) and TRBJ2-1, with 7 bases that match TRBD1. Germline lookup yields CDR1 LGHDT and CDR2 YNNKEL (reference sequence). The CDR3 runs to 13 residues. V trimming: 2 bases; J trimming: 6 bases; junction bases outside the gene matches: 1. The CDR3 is CASSQTGVNEQFF. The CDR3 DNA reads TGTGCCAGCAGCCAAACAGGGGTCAATGAGCAGTTCTTC.

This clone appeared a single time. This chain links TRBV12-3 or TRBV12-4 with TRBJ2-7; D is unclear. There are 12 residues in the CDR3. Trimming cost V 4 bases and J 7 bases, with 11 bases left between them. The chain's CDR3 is CASSSQFGEQYF. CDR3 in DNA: TGTGCCAGCAGTTCACAGTTTGGTGAGCAGTACTTC.

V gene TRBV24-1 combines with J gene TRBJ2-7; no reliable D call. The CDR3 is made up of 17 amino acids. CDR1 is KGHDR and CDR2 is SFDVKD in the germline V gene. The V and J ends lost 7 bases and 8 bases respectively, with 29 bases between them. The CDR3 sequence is CATRSSLMVQDLLKQYF. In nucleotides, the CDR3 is TGTGCCACCAGATCTTCCCTAATGGTTCAGGACCTACTGAAGCAGTACTTC.

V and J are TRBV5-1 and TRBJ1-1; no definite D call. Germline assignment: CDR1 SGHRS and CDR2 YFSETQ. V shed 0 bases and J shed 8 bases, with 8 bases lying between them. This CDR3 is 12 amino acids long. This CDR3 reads CASSLEGLEAFF. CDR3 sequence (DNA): TGCGCCAGCAGCTTGGAAGGACTGGAAGCTTTCTTT.

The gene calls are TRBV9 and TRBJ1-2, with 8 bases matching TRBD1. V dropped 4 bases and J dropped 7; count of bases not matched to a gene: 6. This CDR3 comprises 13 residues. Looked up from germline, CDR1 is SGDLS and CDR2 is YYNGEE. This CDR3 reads CASSPQGAAGYTF. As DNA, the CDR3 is TGTGCCAGCAGCCCGCAGGGGGCAGCTGGCTACACCTTC. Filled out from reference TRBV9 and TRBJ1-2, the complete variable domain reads DSGVTQTPKHLITATGQRVTLRCSPRSGDLSVYWYQQSLDQGLQFLIQYYNGEERAKGNILERFSAQQFPDLHSELNLSSLELGDSALYFCASSPQGAAGYTFGSGTRLTVV.

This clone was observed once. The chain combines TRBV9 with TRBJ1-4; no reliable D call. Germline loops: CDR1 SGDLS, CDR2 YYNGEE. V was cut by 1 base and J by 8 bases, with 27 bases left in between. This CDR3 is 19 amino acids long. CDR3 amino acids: CASSVSLTLDQGGWEKLFF. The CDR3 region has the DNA TGTGCCAGCAGCGTATCCCTTACCCTAGACCAAGGTGGTTGGGAAAAACTGTTTTTT.

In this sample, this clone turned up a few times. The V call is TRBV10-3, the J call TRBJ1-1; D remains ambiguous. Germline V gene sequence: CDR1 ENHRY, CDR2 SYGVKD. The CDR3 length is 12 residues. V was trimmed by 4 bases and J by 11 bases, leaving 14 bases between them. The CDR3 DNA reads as TGTGCCATCAGTGCAGGCAGCAGAGAGGCTTTCTTT. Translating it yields CAISAGSREAFF.

In DNA form, the CDR3 reads TGTGCCAGCAGTGACAGGTCGTATCAGCCCCAGCATTTT. Residues: CASSDRSYQPQHF. The J gene is TRBJ1-5, the V gene TRBV6-2 or TRBV6-3, with a possible D match to TRBD1 (6 bases). CDR3 length equals 13 residues. V was clipped by 5 bases and J by 5 bases, with 10 bases between them. The germline V gene has CDR1 MNHEY and CDR2 SVGEGT.

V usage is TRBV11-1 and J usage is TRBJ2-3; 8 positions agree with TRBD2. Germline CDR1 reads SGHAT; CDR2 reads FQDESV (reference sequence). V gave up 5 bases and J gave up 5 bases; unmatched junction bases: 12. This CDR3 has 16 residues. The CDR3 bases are TGTGCCAGCAGCCCGACCGGGACTAGAACGCGAGATACGCAGTATTTT. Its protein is CASSPTGTRTRDTQYF.

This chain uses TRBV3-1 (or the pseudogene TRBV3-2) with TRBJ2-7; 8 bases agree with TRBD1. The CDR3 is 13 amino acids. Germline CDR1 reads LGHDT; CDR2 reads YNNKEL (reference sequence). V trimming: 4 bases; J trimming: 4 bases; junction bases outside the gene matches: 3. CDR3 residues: CASSPDRVYEQYF. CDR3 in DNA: TGTGCCAGCAGCCCGGACAGGGTTTACGAGCAGTACTTC.

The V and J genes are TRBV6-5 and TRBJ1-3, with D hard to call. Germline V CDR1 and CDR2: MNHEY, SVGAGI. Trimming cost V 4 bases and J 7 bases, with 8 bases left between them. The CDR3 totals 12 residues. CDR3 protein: CASSSGKNTIYF. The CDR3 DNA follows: TGTGCCAGCAGTTCCGGCAAGAACACCATATATTTT.

The CDR3 reads CASSPGSPRNNEQFF. CDR3 nucleotides: TGTGCCAGCAGCCCGGGCAGCCCGAGGAACAATGAGCAGTTCTTC. The chain carries TRBV14 and TRBJ2-1, with unresolved D. Deletions cut 4 bases from V and 5 bases from J, with 15 bases between. CDR3 length: 15 residues. Germline V gene lookup returns CDR1 SGHDN and CDR2 FVKESK.

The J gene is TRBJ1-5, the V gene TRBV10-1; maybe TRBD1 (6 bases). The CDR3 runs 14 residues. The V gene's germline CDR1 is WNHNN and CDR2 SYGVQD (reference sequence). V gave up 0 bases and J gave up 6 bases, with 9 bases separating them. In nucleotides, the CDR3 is TGCGCCAGCAGTGAGTCAGCAGGGGCTCAGCCCCAGCATTTT. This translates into CASSESAGAQPQHF.

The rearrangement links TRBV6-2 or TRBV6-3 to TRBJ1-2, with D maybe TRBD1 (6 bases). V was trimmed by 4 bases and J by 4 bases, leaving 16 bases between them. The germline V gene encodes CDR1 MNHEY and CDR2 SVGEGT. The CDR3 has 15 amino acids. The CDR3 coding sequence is TGTGCCAGCAGTTTACTTCTAGGGGGACGCTATGGCTACACCTTC. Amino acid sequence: CASSLLLGGRYGYTF.

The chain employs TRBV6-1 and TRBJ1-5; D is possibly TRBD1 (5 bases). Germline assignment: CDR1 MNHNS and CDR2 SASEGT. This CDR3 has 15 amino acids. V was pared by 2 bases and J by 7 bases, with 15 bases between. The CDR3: CASSEWEGKGQPQHF. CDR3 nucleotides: TGTGCCAGCAGTGAATGGGAGGGGAAAGGGCAGCCCCAGCATTTT.

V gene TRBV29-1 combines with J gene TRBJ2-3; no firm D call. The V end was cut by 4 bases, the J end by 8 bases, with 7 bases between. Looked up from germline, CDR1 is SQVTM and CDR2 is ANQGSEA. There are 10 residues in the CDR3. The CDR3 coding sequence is TGCAGCGTTGTTGGCAGTACGCAGTATTTT. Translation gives CSVVGSTQYF.

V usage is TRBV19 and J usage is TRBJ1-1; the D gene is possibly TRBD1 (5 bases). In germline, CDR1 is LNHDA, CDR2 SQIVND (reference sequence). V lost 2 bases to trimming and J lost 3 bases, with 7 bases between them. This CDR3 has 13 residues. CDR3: CASSILGDTEAFF. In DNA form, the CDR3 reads TGTGCCAGTAGTATATTAGGGGACACTGAAGCTTTCTTT.

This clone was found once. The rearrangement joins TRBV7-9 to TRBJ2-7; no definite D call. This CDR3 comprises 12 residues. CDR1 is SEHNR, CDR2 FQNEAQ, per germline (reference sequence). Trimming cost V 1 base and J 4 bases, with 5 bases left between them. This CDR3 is CASSLGWYEQYF. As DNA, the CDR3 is TGTGCCAGCAGCTTAGGCTGGTACGAGCAGTACTTC.

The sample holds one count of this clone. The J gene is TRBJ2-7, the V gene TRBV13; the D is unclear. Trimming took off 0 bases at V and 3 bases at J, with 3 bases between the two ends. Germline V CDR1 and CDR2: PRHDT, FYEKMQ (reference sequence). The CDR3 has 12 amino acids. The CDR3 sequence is CASSLGGYEQYF. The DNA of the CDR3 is TGTGCCAGCAGCTTAGGAGGCTACGAGCAGTACTTC.

CDR3 sequence: CASSGTGGELFF. The CDR3 DNA reads TGTGCCAGCAGTGGGACAGGCGGGGAGCTGTTTTTT. The J gene is TRBJ2-2, the V gene TRBV2; 7 nucleotides agree with TRBD1. In germline, CDR1 is SNHLY, CDR2 FYNNEI. J lost 7 bases, V lost 4 bases, and 0 bases had no gene match. The CDR3 covers 12 residues.

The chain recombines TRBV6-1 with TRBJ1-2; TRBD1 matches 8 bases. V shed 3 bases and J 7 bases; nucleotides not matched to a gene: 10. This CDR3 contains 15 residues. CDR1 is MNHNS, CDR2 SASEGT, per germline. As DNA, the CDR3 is TGTGCCAGCAGTGACCCGGGGACAGGACTATCTGGCTACACCTTC. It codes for CASSDPGTGLSGYTF.